The 24 T cell receptor beta chains below all came from one sample that was sequenced in a study of blood T cell repertoires in COVID-19. The repertoire was sequenced with immunoSEQ multiplex PCR; TCRdb's copy has only in-frame clones and lacks some. The sample comprises around 100,000 clones, around 84% of which are singletons, and about 12% rests with the top ten. Sample: peripheral blood. The receptors originated from a human donor in a cohort sampled during active COVID-19.

The CDR3 sequence is CASSLVSGGGNTEAFF. CDR3 bases: TGTGCCAGCAGCTTAGTATCTGGGGGCGGGAACACTGAAGCTTTCTTT. The V call is TRBV7-9, the J call TRBJ1-1; D perhaps matches TRBD1 (6 bases). Germline-derived CDR1 and CDR2 are SEHNR and FQNEAQ (reference sequence). The ends were cut back, 1 base at V and 1 base at J, with 13 bases in the middle. The CDR3 spans 16 residues.

The chain uses TRBV3-1 (or the pseudogene TRBV3-2) and TRBJ2-1, with TRBD2 matching over 10 bases. V gave up 3 bases and J gave up 14 bases; unmatched junction bases: 7. This CDR3 region has 13 residues. Germline assignment: CDR1 LGHDT and CDR2 YNNKEL (reference sequence). The CDR3 loop is CASSQSGLALEFF. CDR3 sequence (DNA): TGTGCCAGCAGCCAGTCGGGACTAGCGTTAGAGTTCTTC.

The CDR3 reads CASSPFTSSNEKLFF. DNA of the CDR3: TGTGCCAGCAGTCCCTTCACATCATCTAATGAAAAACTGTTTTTT. V gene TRBV25-1 combines with J gene TRBJ1-4, with D unclear. The CDR3 totals 15 residues. Germline-derived CDR1 and CDR2 are MGHDK and SYGVNS. V was trimmed by 5 bases and J by 3 bases, leaving 13 bases between them.

V gene TRBV19 combines with J gene TRBJ2-2; D gene uncertain. Per germline, CDR1 LNHDA and CDR2 SQIVND (reference sequence). The CDR3 contains 17 residues. V was clipped by 6 bases and J by 0 bases, with 17 bases between them. CDR3 sequence (DNA): TGTGCCAGTAGCAATACACAGAGAACCTCGAACACCGGGGAGCTGTTTTTT. As protein: CASSNTQRTSNTGELFF.

This clone appeared once. The V and J genes are TRBV4-3 and TRBJ1-4, with a weak D call TRBD1 (6 bases). The CDR3 runs 15 residues. V was trimmed by 2 bases and J by 8 bases, leaving 15 bases between them. CDR1 is LGHNA, CDR2 YSLEER, per germline. The CDR3 DNA sequence: TGCGCCAGCAGCCAACGTAACAGGGATGCGGAAAAACTGTTTTTT. Amino acid sequence: CASSQRNRDAEKLFF.

CDR3: CASSLRPSVSTGELFF. The CDR3 bases are TGTGCCAGCAGCTTACGGCCTAGCGTTTCCACCGGGGAGCTGTTTTTT. V gene TRBV7-3 combines with J gene TRBJ2-2, with a weak D call TRBD2 (6 bases). CDR1 and CDR2 from the germline V gene are SGHTA and FQGTGA. The V and J ends lost 2 bases and 4 bases respectively, with 14 bases between them. This CDR3 has 16 residues. The whole variable domain, filled in from reference TRBV7-3 and TRBJ2-2, reads GAGVSQTPSNKVTEKGKYVELRCDPISGHTALYWYRQSLGQGPEFLIYFQGTGAADDSGLPNDRFFAVRPEGSVSTLKIQRTERGDSAVYLCASSLRPSVSTGELFFGEGSRLTVL.

V and J are TRBV7-3 and TRBJ2-5; 14 positions agree with TRBD2. Germline lookup yields CDR1 SGHTA and CDR2 FQGTGA. The CDR3 spans 16 residues. J gave up 4 bases and V 5 bases, and 6 bases lay outside the gene matches. The CDR3 region has the DNA TGTGCCAGCAGCCTAGGACTAGCGGGGGGCGGAGAGACCCAGTACTTC. Residues: CASSLGLAGGGETQYF.

The chain uses TRBV3-1 (or the pseudogene TRBV3-2) and TRBJ2-3, with 10 bases matching TRBD2. V was pared by 3 bases and J by 0 bases, with 6 bases of the junction left unmatched. CDR3 length: 17 amino acids. Germline CDR1 LGHDT, CDR2 YNNKEL (reference sequence). As DNA, the CDR3 is TGTGCCAGCAGCCATTCTAGCGGGGGCCCTAGCACAGATACGCAGTATTTT. It specifies CASSHSSGGPSTDTQYF.

The J gene is TRBJ1-5, the V gene TRBV2; TRBD1 matches 9 bases. Germline CDR1 reads SNHLY; CDR2 reads FYNNEI. Trimming took 4 bases from V and 2 from J; bases not matched to a gene: 3. The CDR3 totals 15 residues. The chain's CDR3 is CASSGGQGRNQPQHF. The CDR3 region has the DNA TGTGCCAGCAGTGGGGGACAGGGTCGCAATCAGCCCCAGCATTTT.

The chain recombines TRBV5-1 with TRBJ1-2; 9 bases line up with TRBD1. The CDR3 covers 16 residues. CDR1 and CDR2 (germline): SGHRS, YFSETQ. After removal of 1 base from V and 3 bases from J, the junction contained 7 bases not matched to a gene. CDR3 in DNA: TGCGCCAGCAGCTTGTCCCCGGGACAGGGAGACTATGGCTACACCTTC. It translates to CASSLSPGQGDYGYTF.

CDR3 protein: CAISESGQFTEAFF. The DNA for the CDR3 is TGTGCCATCAGTGAGTCTGGACAATTCACTGAAGCTTTCTTT. The V and J genes are TRBV10-3 and TRBJ1-1; tentatively, D is TRBD1 (5 bases). CDR1 is ENHRY, CDR2 SYGVKD, per germline. The CDR3 is 14 residues long. V was trimmed by 0 bases and J by 4 bases, leaving 9 bases between them.

The genes are TRBV18 and TRBJ2-5, with unresolved D. This CDR3 region has 13 residues. Germline CDR1 and CDR2: KGHSH and LQKENI. V dropped 2 bases and J dropped 3 bases, with 7 bases sitting between them. Written as DNA, the CDR3 is TGTGCCAGCTCACCAAGTCGCGAAGAGACCCAGTACTTC. This sequence encodes CASSPSREETQYF. Complete variable domain (other parts from reference TRBV18 and TRBJ2-5): NAGVMQNPRHLVRRRGQEARLRCSPMKGHSHVYWYRQLPEEGLKFMVYLQKENIIDESGMPKERFSAEFPKEGPSILRIQQVVRGDSAAYFCASSPSREETQYFGPGTRLLVL.

This clone appeared a single time. This chain joins TRBV5-4 and TRBJ1-2; possible D gene TRBD1, 5 bases. V was shortened by 4 bases and J by 8 bases, with 18 bases between the two germline ends. The CDR3 length is 14 residues. Germline V gene data show CDR1 as SGHNT and CDR2 as YYREEE (reference sequence). CDR3 nucleotide sequence: TGTGCCAGCAGCCCCCGGGGGACCTCTTGGGGCTACACCTTC. Its protein is CASSPRGTSWGYTF.

The chain carries TRBV7-9 and TRBJ2-7; 9 nucleotides match TRBD1. The CDR3 spans 16 residues. V lost 5 bases, J lost 2 bases, and 10 bases stayed unmatched. Germline V lookup: CDR1 SEHNR, CDR2 FQNEAQ (reference sequence). CDR3 nucleotide sequence: TGTGCCAGCAGCACAACAGGGGGCCTGGGTCCCTACGAGCAGTACTTC. Protein: CASSTTGGLGPYEQYF. Looking up the rest from reference TRBV7-9 and TRBJ2-7 gives the full variable domain: DTGVSQNPRHKITKRGQNVTFRCDPISEHNRLYWYRQTLGQGPEFLTYFQNEAQLEKSRLLSDRFSAERPKGSFSTLEIQRTEQGDSAMYLCASSTTGGLGPYEQYFGPGTRLTVT.

This clone was observed a single time. This chain connects TRBV27 to TRBJ2-6; D remains ambiguous. Germline V gives CDR1 MNHEY, CDR2 SMNVEV (reference sequence). The CDR3 is made up of 14 amino acids. Between the trimmed V and J ends, which lost 6 bases and 0 bases, there was a span of 6 bases. CDR3 nucleotides: TGTGCCAGCAGGGTACACTCTGGGGCCAACGTCCTGACTTTC. This encodes CASRVHSGANVLTF.

The V call is TRBV19, the J call TRBJ1-2; D ambiguous. The CDR3 extends over 13 amino acids. Germline values: CDR1 LNHDA, CDR2 SQIVND (reference sequence). V was cut by 7 bases and J by 4 bases, with 13 bases left in between. The CDR3 loop is CASIERGAYGYTF. The CDR3 DNA reads as TGTGCCAGTATTGAACGGGGTGCCTATGGCTACACCTTC.

The chain has TRBV10-3 and TRBJ1-2, with D unclear. The CDR3 sequence is 13 residues long. CDR1 is ENHRY and CDR2 is SYGVKD in the germline V gene. V lost 7 bases to trimming and J lost 2 bases, with 11 bases between them. The CDR3 DNA reads as TGTGCCATCACCCCGGCGGGGAACTATGGCTACACCTTC. Amino acids: CAITPAGNYGYTF.

This clone was picked up one time. In DNA, the CDR3 is TGTGCCAGCAGGGAGGGGACAGGGGTTTTCTATGGCTACACCTTC. Protein product: CASREGTGVFYGYTF. This chain uses TRBV2 with TRBJ1-2, with 10 bases identical to TRBD1. Losses at the gene ends were 6 bases for V and 4 bases for J; bases not matched to a gene: 8. CDR3 length equals 15 residues. Germline loops: CDR1 SNHLY, CDR2 FYNNEI.

This clone was seen a single time. The V and J genes are TRBV10-3 and TRBJ1-2; tentative D call: TRBD1 (6 bases). The germline V gene encodes CDR1 ENHRY and CDR2 SYGVKD. V lost 6 bases to trimming and J lost 6 bases, with 20 bases between them. The CDR3 extends over 15 amino acids. This chain's CDR3 is CAIRATDRSFDGYTF. In nucleotides, the CDR3 is TGTGCCATCAGGGCCACGGACAGAAGTTTCGATGGCTACACCTTC.

The chain links TRBV4-3 to TRBJ1-5, with TRBD1 matching over 7 bases. CDR3 length: 20 residues. Unmatched junction bases numbered 14, after V lost 0 bases and J lost 0 bases. Per the germline V gene, CDR1 is LGHNA and CDR2 is YSLEER. CDR3 sequence reads: CASSQDYGQDSLFSNQPQHF. CDR3 nucleotide sequence: TGCGCCAGCAGCCAAGATTACGGACAGGATTCCCTTTTTAGCAATCAGCCCCAGCATTTT.

This sequence joins TRBV4-2 and TRBJ1-4; no definite D call. Germline CDR1 and CDR2: LGHNA and YNFKEQ. Trimming took 1 base from V and 4 from J, leaving 7 bases between them. This CDR3 is 14 amino acids long. The CDR3 sequence is CASSQGEGNEKLFF. In nucleotides, the CDR3 is TGTGCCAGCAGCCAAGGAGAGGGTAATGAAAAACTGTTTTTT.

The chain employs TRBV11-3 and TRBJ1-3; D unresolved. The V and J ends lost 5 bases and 4 bases respectively, with 9 bases between them. This CDR3 contains 13 residues. CDR1 is SGHNT and CDR2 is YENEEA in the germline V gene. The CDR3 DNA reads TGTGCCAGCAGCACGGGAGGCGGAAACACCATATATTTT. Its translation is CASSTGGGNTIYF. The full variable domain, rest sourced from reference TRBV11-3 and TRBJ1-3, is EAGVVQSPRYKIIEKKQPVAFWCNPISGHNTLYWYLQNLGQGPELLIRYENEEAVDDSQLPKDRFSAERLKGVDSTLKIQPAELGDSAVYLCASSTGGGNTIYFGEGSWLTVV.

The V call is TRBV9, the J call TRBJ2-7; 11 nucleotides align to TRBD1. The trim removed 4 bases at V and 7 bases at J, leaving 7 bases unmatched. This CDR3 is built from 14 residues. Per germline, CDR1 SGDLS and CDR2 YYNGEE. CDR3 sequence: CASSQDRGRREQYF. CDR3 bases: TGTGCCAGCAGCCAGGACAGGGGGCGCCGGGAGCAGTACTTC.

The CDR3 DNA follows: TGCAGCGTAACGGACACCTCAAGCTCCTACGAGCAGTACTTC. Amino acids: CSVTDTSSSYEQYF. The chain joins TRBV29-1 to TRBJ2-7, with a possible D match to TRBD1 (5 bases). The length of the CDR3 is 14 residues. The germline V and J ends were trimmed by 6 bases and 0 bases, with 15 bases remaining between them. Germline CDR1 SQVTM, CDR2 ANQGSEA.